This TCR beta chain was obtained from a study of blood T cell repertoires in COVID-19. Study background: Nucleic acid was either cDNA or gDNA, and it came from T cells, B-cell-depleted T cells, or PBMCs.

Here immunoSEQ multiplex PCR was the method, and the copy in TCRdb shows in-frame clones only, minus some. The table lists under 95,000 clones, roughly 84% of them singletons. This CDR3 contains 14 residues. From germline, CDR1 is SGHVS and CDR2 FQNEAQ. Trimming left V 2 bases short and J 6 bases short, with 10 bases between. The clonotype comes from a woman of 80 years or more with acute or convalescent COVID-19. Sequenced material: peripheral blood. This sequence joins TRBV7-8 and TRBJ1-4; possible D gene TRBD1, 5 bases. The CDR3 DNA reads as TGTGCCAGCAGCTTATACAGGTCATATGAAAAACTGTTTTTT. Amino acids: CASSLYRSYEKLFF.